This TCR beta chain originates from a study of control samples from healthy donors and cancer patients (dated by TCRdb to the early 2020s). The method behind the library was the immunoSEQ multiplex PCR assay. TCRdb holds this immuneACCESS table with in-frame rearrangements only. Some clones are missing; in checked studies, unresolved V genes explain under half, and the rest has no known cause. The sample yields under 150,000 clones; roughly 91% were counted once. The ten largest clones take up over 1.5% of the sample. Trimming accounts for 4 bases at V and 9 bases at J, while the number of junction bases matched to no gene is 9. Its CDR3 holds 15 amino acids, cysteine through phenylalanine. The sequence is cut down to CDR3 DNA, 45 bases in frame from base 1. The germline V gene encodes CDR1 LGHDT and CDR2 YNNKEL (reference sequence). As concerns this clone: Its recognized antigen is unknown. No qualities accompany the bases; no much larger clone lies one base away.

The source of this sequence is a man aged 45-60 years with head and neck cancer. The chain is assembled from TRBV3-1 (or the pseudogene TRBV3-2) and TRBJ1-6; 7 middle bases align to TRBD1. Sample: PBMCs. Read as DNA, the sequence is TGTGCCAGCAGCCCTGGGGACAGACCTTTTTCACCCCTCCACTTT. The encoded protein is CASSPGDRPFSPLHF.